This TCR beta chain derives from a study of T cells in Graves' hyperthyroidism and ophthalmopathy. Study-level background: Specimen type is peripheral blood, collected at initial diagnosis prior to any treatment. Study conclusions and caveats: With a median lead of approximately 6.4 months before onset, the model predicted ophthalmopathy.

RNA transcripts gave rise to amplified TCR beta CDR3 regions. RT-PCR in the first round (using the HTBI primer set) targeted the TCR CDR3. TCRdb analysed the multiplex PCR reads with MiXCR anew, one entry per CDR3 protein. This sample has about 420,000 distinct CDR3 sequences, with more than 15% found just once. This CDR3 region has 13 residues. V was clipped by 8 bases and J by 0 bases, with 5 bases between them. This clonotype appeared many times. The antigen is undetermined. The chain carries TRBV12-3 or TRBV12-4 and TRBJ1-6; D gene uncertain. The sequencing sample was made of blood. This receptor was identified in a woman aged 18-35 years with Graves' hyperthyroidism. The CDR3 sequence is CASGSSYNSPLHF. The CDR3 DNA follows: TGTGCCAGCGGCAGCTCCTATAATTCACCCCTCCACTTT.